Listed below are T cell receptor beta chains from one sample, sequenced in a study of T cell changes during pregnancy in multiple sclerosis. Produced via immunoSEQ multiplex PCR; TCRdb's table is partial and in-frame only. The repertoire includes around 33,000 clones, about nine tenths of them detected once, and approximately 7.9% sits in the top ten. The input for sequencing was CD8+ T cells from peripheral blood mononuclear cells, taken before pregnancy. These receptors were collected from a female donor with multiple sclerosis, enrolled in a pregnancy study. Both conserved end residues are part of each CDR3. D genes are given only for firm matches. Rows give clone size only sometimes, using once, few, many, or a class for an expanded clone.

D gene	clone size	V gene	J gene	CDR3 DNA	CDR3 protein
TRBD2	NA	TRBV7-6	TRBJ2-5	TGTGCCAGCAGCTTAGGTCGACTAGCGGGAGGAGAGGGGCCAGAGACCCAGTACTTC	CASSLGRLAGGEGPETQYF
TRBD1	NA	TRBV2	TRBJ2-4	TGTGCCAGCAGTGGAAGGGACAGGGACATTCAGTACTTC	CASSGRDRDIQYF
TRBD1	NA	TRBV13	TRBJ1-1	TGTGCCAGCAGCCCGGACAGGGCCCATGAAGCTTTCTTT	CASSPDRAHEAFF
NA	NA	TRBV19	TRBJ1-1	TGTGCCAGTAGTAGGGAGAGACACACTGAAGCTTTCTTT	CASSRERHTEAFF
TRBD2	NA	TRBV27	TRBJ2-7	TGTGCCAGCAGTTTACTCCAGACTAGCGGGACTGGCGAGCAGTACTTC	CASSLLQTSGTGEQYF
TRBD1	once	TRBV10-3	TRBJ1-6	TGTGCCATCAGTGAGCCGCAGACAGGGCTTGGATCACCCCTCCACTTT	CAISEPQTGLGSPLHF
TRBD1	NA	TRBV7-9	TRBJ1-5	TGTGCCAGCAGCTTAGCCGGACAGGGACCAAATCAGCCCCAGCATTTT	CASSLAGQGPNQPQHF
TRBD1	NA	TRBV7-9	TRBJ2-7	TGTGCCAGCAGTTCCGGGACAGGGACGTCAGAGCAGTACTTC	CASSSGTGTSEQYF
TRBD2	NA	TRBV27	TRBJ2-5	TGTGCCAGCAGTTTAAAAGGGCAGGGAGGGGAGACCCAGTACTTC	CASSLKGQGGETQYF
NA	NA	TRBV5-4	TRBJ1-5	TGTGCCAGCACCCTTGGGTGGCGGGCGAGGTGCCGAGGTAGCAATCAGCCCCAGCATTTT	CASTLGWRARCRGSNQPQHF
NA	NA	TRBV27	TRBJ2-1	TGTGCCAGCAGTCACGGGGGGCGCGACAATGAGCAGTTCTTC	CASSHGGRDNEQFF
TRBD2	NA	TRBV7-3	TRBJ2-3	TGTGCCAGCAGCCCGGCGGGAGTTCTAGATACGCAGTATTTT	CASSPAGVLDTQYF
TRBD1	NA	TRBV27	TRBJ1-2	TGTGCCAGCAGTTTCCAACAGGGGACGGGCGGCTACACCTTC	CASSFQQGTGGYTF
TRBD2	NA	TRBV10-3	TRBJ2-1	TGTGCCATCAGTGAGTCTGGGGGAGGGCCATCGGATGAGCAGTTCTTC	CAISESGGGPSDEQFF
NA	NA	TRBV27	TRBJ2-7	TGTGCCAGCAGTTGGGCTGTGGACTACGAGCAGTACTTC	CASSWAVDYEQYF
NA	NA	TRBV11-2	TRBJ1-5	TGTGCCAGCAGCTTAGGGCAGTATAGCAATCAGCCCCAGCATTTT	CASSLGQYSNQPQHF
NA	NA	TRBV30	TRBJ2-1	TGTGCCTGGAGTGTAAAGGGGAATTATGAGCAGTTCTTC	CAWSVKGNYEQFF
TRBD1	NA	TRBV5-6	TRBJ1-1	TGTGCCAGCAGCAGCGACAGGGAGCTGTACACTGAAGCTTTCTTT	CASSSDRELYTEAFF
NA	NA	TRBV4-3	TRBJ2-1	TGCGCCAGCAGCCAATCCCCGGACAGAAGCTACAATGAGCAGTTCTTC	CASSQSPDRSYNEQFF
TRBD1	NA	TRBV25-1	TRBJ1-2	TGTGCCAGCAGTGGCCGACAGGGGGCTTTCTTAAACGATGGCTACACCTTC	CASSGRQGAFLNDGYTF
NA	NA	TRBV5-1	TRBJ2-1	TGCGCCAGCAGCCCAACTACGCAGGGAACTGTCGAGCAGTTCTTC	CASSPTTQGTVEQFF
NA	NA	TRBV11-2	TRBJ2-7	TGTGCCAGCAGCGCCACAGGGTCCGGGTCCTACGAGCAGTACTTC	CASSATGSGSYEQYF
TRBD2	NA	TRBV4-3	TRBJ2-1	TGCGCCAGCAGCCAAGATATAGGGCTAGCGGGGGGAAAACCCCAGTTCTTC	CASSQDIGLAGGKPQFF
NA	NA	TRBV7-6	TRBJ2-1	TGTGCCAGCAGCTTCCTGGTTGGGGCCTCCTACAATGAGCAGTTCTTC	CASSFLVGASYNEQFF
NA	NA	TRBV2	TRBJ1-2	TGTGCCAGCAGTGAAGCGGATCACAGGGACTATGGCTACACCTTC	CASSEADHRDYGYTF